This passage covers 21 T cell receptor beta chains from one sample sequenced in a study of blood T cell repertoires in COVID-19. Profiling relied on immunoSEQ multiplex PCR, and the TCRdb table lists in-frame clones only, not all of them. The table has 25,000 to 30,000 clones, approximately 85% seen once. Sample: peripheral blood. The receptors stem from a woman over 75 with COVID-19, enrolled during active disease.

The chain employs TRBV28 and TRBJ1-2; D is undetermined. This CDR3 is built from 13 residues. The germline CDR1 and CDR2 sequences are MDHEN and SYDVKM. V lost 3 bases and J lost 5, with 10 bases in between. The CDR3 coding sequence is TGTGCCAGCAGTTTGATTGGGCGTTATGGCTACACCTTC. It translates to CASSLIGRYGYTF.

The table lists this clone with a count of one. This chain links TRBV2 with TRBJ2-1; 10 nucleotides agree with TRBD2. The germline CDR1 and CDR2 sequences are SNHLY and FYNNEI. The length of the CDR3 is 19 residues. V trimming: 4 bases; J trimming: 4 bases; junction bases outside the gene matches: 16. Written as DNA, the CDR3 is TGTGCCAGCAGTGTTAGGCTAGCGGGGGATGGCCTCAATTACAATGAGCAGTTCTTC. It codes for CASSVRLAGDGLNYNEQFF.

The chain recombines TRBV5-4 with TRBJ2-2, with 7 bases aligning to TRBD2. J lost 2 bases, V lost 3 bases, and 1 base had no gene match. Germline V gene sequence: CDR1 SGHNT, CDR2 YYREEE (reference sequence). The CDR3 sequence is 14 residues long. The CDR3 region is CASSSTSNTGELFF. As DNA, the CDR3 is TGTGCCAGCAGCTCGACTAGCAACACCGGGGAGCTGTTTTTT.

The chain joins TRBV7-9 to TRBJ2-7; TRBD1 matches at 9 bases. CDR3 length: 12 amino acids. Germline assignment: CDR1 SEHNR and CDR2 FQNEAQ (reference sequence). The ends lost 5 bases at V and 9 bases at J; junction bases unmatched: 5. The CDR3 coding sequence is TGTGCCAGCAGCCGGACAGGGGATCGGCAGTACTTC. Its translation: CASSRTGDRQYF.

The chain has TRBV6-5 and TRBJ2-1; possible D gene TRBD2, 6 bases. V was cut by 7 bases and J by 9 bases, with 10 bases left in between. Germline-derived CDR1 and CDR2 are MNHEY and SVGAGI. The CDR3 covers 11 residues. The chain's CDR3 is CASTAGSEQFF. The CDR3 DNA follows: TGTGCCAGCACGGCCGGGAGTGAGCAGTTCTTC.

The J gene is TRBJ2-3, the V gene TRBV5-1; weak D call: TRBD2 (6 bases). The CDR3 spans 15 residues. Germline-derived CDR1 and CDR2 are SGHRS and YFSETQ. Trimming removed 4 bases from V and 6 bases from J, with 18 bases in between. The CDR3 region is CASSGGQGGVDTQYF. For the CDR3, the DNA is TGCGCCAGCAGCGGTGGCCAGGGAGGTGTGGATACGCAGTATTTT.

The chain carries TRBV6-2 or TRBV6-3 and TRBJ2-1, with 8 bases fitting TRBD2. Trimming cost V 6 bases and J 9 bases; bases outside gene matches: 10. The CDR3 is 14 residues long. CDR1 is MNHEY and CDR2 is SVGEGT in the germline V gene. The chain's CDR3 is CASSRNGGASEQFF. The CDR3 bases are TGTGCCAGCAGCCGAAACGGGGGGGCTAGTGAGCAGTTCTTC.

The chain joins TRBV4-2 to TRBJ2-7; 9 bases are a match to TRBD1. In germline, CDR1 is LGHNA, CDR2 YNFKEQ. There are 15 residues in the CDR3. Trimming removed 0 bases from V and 5 bases from J; junction bases left unmatched: 5. DNA of the CDR3: TGTGCCAGCAGCCAAGAGGGGACAGGGAGGCACGAGCAGTACTTC. Amino acid sequence: CASSQEGTGRHEQYF.

The chain joins TRBV2 to TRBJ1-2; D not certain. Trimming removed 3 bases at V and 4 bases at J, with 3 bases between. This CDR3 spans 11 amino acids. The germline gives CDR1 SNHLY, CDR2 FYNNEI. DNA of the CDR3: TGTGCCAGCAGTGACAGCTATGGCTACACCTTC. Translation: CASSDSYGYTF.

V is TRBV6-5 and J is TRBJ1-1; D may be TRBD1 (6 bases). Germline V gives CDR1 MNHEY, CDR2 SVGAGI. The CDR3 runs 13 residues. The V end was cut by 7 bases, the J end by 5 bases, with 14 bases between. CDR3 DNA: TGTGCCAGCAACAAGGTAGGGGGTACTGAAGCTTTCTTT. It is translated as CASNKVGGTEAFF.

V usage is TRBV2 and J usage is TRBJ1-6, with D perhaps TRBD1 (6 bases). CDR1 and CDR2 from the germline V gene are SNHLY and FYNNEI. The CDR3 runs to 14 residues. Between the trimmed V and J ends, which lost 11 bases and 6 bases, there was a span of 17 bases. This CDR3 reads CAGRGTRANSPLHF. CDR3 coding DNA: TGTGCCGGAAGGGGGACCCGGGCTAATTCACCCCTCCACTTT.

This chain links TRBV9 with TRBJ2-3; 7 nucleotides agree with TRBD2. The CDR3 has 15 residues. The germline gives CDR1 SGDLS, CDR2 YYNGEE. The V segment lost 3 bases and the J segment 3 bases; nucleotides outside the gene matches: 7. The CDR3 DNA follows: TGTGCCAGCAGCGGCCATGGCGGGGGAACAGATACGCAGTATTTT. Amino acid sequence: CASSGHGGGTDTQYF.

This chain joins TRBV3-1 (or the pseudogene TRBV3-2) and TRBJ1-2, with 8 bases aligning to TRBD1. With V trimmed by 1 base and J by 8 bases, 12 bases remained unmatched. Looked up from germline, CDR1 is LGHDT and CDR2 is YNNKEL (reference sequence). CDR3 length: 16 amino acids. The chain's CDR3 is CASSQVTLDREYGYTF. The CDR3 DNA follows: TGTGCCAGCAGCCAAGTAACCCTGGACAGGGAATACGGCTACACCTTC.

The V call is TRBV28, the J call TRBJ2-2; D possibly corresponds to TRBD2 (6 bases). This CDR3 has 17 amino acids. Trimming left V 2 bases short and J 4 bases short, with 17 bases between. Germline V lookup: CDR1 MDHEN, CDR2 SYDVKM. The CDR3 bases are TGTGCCAGCAGTTTACGTTTAGGAGGGTGGACCACCGGGGAGCTGTTTTTT. It translates to CASSLRLGGWTTGELFF. The full variable domain, in which reference TRBV28 and TRBJ2-2 provide the parts outside the CDR3, is DVKVTQSSRYLVKRTGEKVFLECVQDMDHENMFWYRQDPGLGLRLIYFSYDVKMKEKGDIPEGYSVSREKKERFSLILESASTNQTSMYLCASSLRLGGWTTGELFFGEGSRLTVL.

The chain links TRBV5-1 to TRBJ2-1, with 14 nucleotides matching TRBD2. The V segment lost 4 bases and the J segment 9 bases; nucleotides outside the gene matches: 6. The germline V gene encodes CDR1 SGHRS and CDR2 YFSETQ. There are 15 residues in the CDR3. The chain's CDR3 is CASSIGTSGGGEQFF. The CDR3 DNA reads as TGCGCCAGCAGCATTGGGACTAGCGGGGGTGGTGAGCAGTTCTTC.

J is TRBJ2-6 and V is TRBV18, with TRBD1 as a possible D gene (5 bases). Trimming removed 1 base from V and 1 base from J, with 17 bases in between. This CDR3 region has 19 residues. Germline V lookup: CDR1 KGHSH, CDR2 LQKENI. CDR3 coding DNA: TGTGCCAGCTCACCACAGGTCCAGGGCCTTAAATCTGGGGCCAACGTCCTGACTTTC. This translates into CASSPQVQGLKSGANVLTF.

J is TRBJ2-6 and V is TRBV4-2; D is possibly TRBD1 (5 bases). Germline V gives CDR1 LGHNA, CDR2 YNFKEQ. V lost 4 bases and J 0 bases, leaving 10 bases between the germline ends. CDR3 length: 16 amino acids. CDR3 protein: CASSPRQFSGANVLTF. The CDR3 DNA reads TGTGCCAGCAGCCCCCGACAGTTCTCTGGGGCCAACGTCCTGACTTTC.

This chain links TRBV10-3 with TRBJ1-6, with D possibly being TRBD1 (5 bases). Per germline, CDR1 ENHRY and CDR2 SYGVKD. V lost 7 bases to trimming and J lost 9 bases, with 13 bases between them. CDR3 length: 13 residues. CDR3 protein: CAIKAGLGSPLHF. The CDR3 DNA reads TGTGCCATCAAGGCAGGGTTGGGTTCACCCCTCCACTTT.

The J gene is TRBJ1-4, the V gene TRBV19, with 7 bases identical to TRBD1. CDR1 and CDR2 from the germline V gene are LNHDA and SQIVND (reference sequence). V lost 10 bases to trimming and J lost 6 bases; unmatched junction nucleotides: 11. This CDR3 comprises 14 residues. CDR3 nucleotides: TGTGCCACCCACCCCCGGCAGGGGGATGAAAAACTGTTTTTT. It is translated as CATHPRQGDEKLFF.

CDR3 amino acids: CASSQDPPGQYPYNEQFF. As DNA, the CDR3 is TGTGCCAGCAGCCAAGACCCGCCAGGGCAGTACCCTTACAATGAGCAGTTCTTC. The chain employs TRBV3-1 (or the pseudogene TRBV3-2) and TRBJ2-1; maybe TRBD1 (5 bases). Germline values: CDR1 LGHDT, CDR2 YNNKEL (reference sequence). The CDR3 has 18 residues. V lost 0 bases and J 4 bases, leaving 19 bases between the germline ends.

The V gene is TRBV2, the J gene TRBJ2-5, with TRBD2 identical over 8 bases. The V gene end was trimmed by 3 bases and the J gene end by 8 bases; junction bases not matched to a gene: 14. The CDR3 extends over 16 amino acids. Germline values: CDR1 SNHLY, CDR2 FYNNEI. CDR3 sequence (DNA): TGTGCCAGCAGTGAGGGCCGGTCTAGCGGGCGGGGAACCCAGTACTTC. Protein: CASSEGRSSGRGTQYF.